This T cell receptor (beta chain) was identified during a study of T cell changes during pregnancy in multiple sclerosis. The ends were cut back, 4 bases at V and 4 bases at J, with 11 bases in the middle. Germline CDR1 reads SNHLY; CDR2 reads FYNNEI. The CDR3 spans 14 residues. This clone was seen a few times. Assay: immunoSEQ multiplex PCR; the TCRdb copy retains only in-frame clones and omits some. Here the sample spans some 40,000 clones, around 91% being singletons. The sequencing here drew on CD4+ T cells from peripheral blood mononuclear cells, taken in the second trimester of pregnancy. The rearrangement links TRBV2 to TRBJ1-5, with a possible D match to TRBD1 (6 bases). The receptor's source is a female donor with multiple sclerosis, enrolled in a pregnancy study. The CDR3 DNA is TGTGCCAGCAGTGTGTCTACAGGGAATCAGCCCCAGCATTTT. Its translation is CASSVSTGNQPQHF.